Below, 9 T cell receptor beta chains from the same sample are listed, as sequenced in a study of shared clonotypes between healthy human individuals. The data were produced by immunoSEQ multiplex PCR, yet TCRdb's version contains in-frame clones alone and is incomplete. This sample yields under 2.5 million clones, of which about 90% are seen a single time; 0.3% to 0.4% belongs to the top ten. Sequenced input: naive CD4+ T cells from PBMCs. This sample's subset: CD45RA+ positively selected. Receptors were obtained from a young man in good health. Some clones in this sample may be carry-over from other donors' samples.

This chain joins TRBV5-1 and TRBJ2-7, with D possibly matching TRBD1 (6 bases). Per the germline V gene, CDR1 is SGHRS and CDR2 is YFSETQ. This CDR3 is 14 amino acids long. Deletions cut 0 bases from V and 5 bases from J, with 12 bases between. The DNA of the CDR3 is TGCGCCAGCAGCTTGGGACAGGAATTACACGAGCAGTACTTC. Residues: CASSLGQELHEQYF.

In its sample, this clone was seen once. The V gene is TRBV10-3, the J gene TRBJ1-3; unclear D gene. The germline V gene encodes CDR1 ENHRY and CDR2 SYGVKD. V dropped 6 bases and J dropped 3 bases, with 15 bases sitting between them. This CDR3 spans 15 amino acids. CDR3 protein: CAIRSGLSSGNTIYF. The DNA of the CDR3 is TGTGCCATCAGGAGTGGACTATCCAGTGGAAACACCATATATTTT.

This clone appeared a single time. This sequence joins TRBV18 and TRBJ1-2, with TRBD1 as a possible D gene (5 bases). With 3 bases removed from V and 6 bases from J, the gap between germline ends came to 17 bases. This CDR3 contains 15 residues. Germline CDR1 KGHSH, CDR2 LQKENI. CDR3 amino acids: CASSPALGGDNGYTF. CDR3 DNA: TGTGCCAGCTCACCTGCCCTGGGAGGGGATAATGGCTACACCTTC. The full variable domain, completed using reference TRBV18 and TRBJ1-2, is NAGVMQNPRHLVRRRGQEARLRCSPMKGHSHVYWYRQLPEEGLKFMVYLQKENIIDESGMPKERFSAEFPKEGPSILRIQQVVRGDSAAYFCASSPALGGDNGYTFGSGTRLTVV.

This clone was seen more than once but under ten times. Other DNA sequences within the sample encode an identical CDR3. The chain links TRBV9 to TRBJ1-3; no reliable D call. CDR1 is SGDLS, CDR2 YYNGEE, per germline. Trimming removed 3 bases at V and 2 bases at J, with 6 bases between. The CDR3 is made up of 13 amino acids. The CDR3 DNA reads as TGTGCCAGCAGCGCGGAACCTGGAAACACCATATATTTT. It specifies CASSAEPGNTIYF.

The chain has TRBV28 and TRBJ1-1, with a tentative D call TRBD1 (5 bases). Per the germline V gene, CDR1 is MDHEN and CDR2 is SYDVKM. CDR3 size: 18 residues. V lost 8 bases and J 6 bases, leaving 31 bases between the germline ends. CDR3 bases: TGTGCCAGCTCTCCCGCCCCGGGACTCAACAGATTAAACGCTGAAGCTTTCTTT. This sequence encodes CASSPAPGLNRLNAEAFF.

The chain joins TRBV6-5 to TRBJ2-2; TRBD1 aligns across 7 bases. The J segment lost 4 bases and the V segment lost 0 bases, leaving 5 bases of the junction unmatched. The germline CDR1 and CDR2 sequences are MNHEY and SVGAGI. The CDR3 spans 16 residues. CDR3 in amino acids: CASSYSDPGGTGELFF. CDR3 DNA: TGTGCCAGCAGTTACTCGGATCCAGGGGGCACCGGGGAGCTGTTTTTT.

V and J are TRBV28 and TRBJ2-7, with a tentative D call TRBD2 (6 bases). V was clipped by 5 bases and J by 2 bases, with 13 bases between them. Germline V lookup: CDR1 MDHEN, CDR2 SYDVKM. The CDR3 spans 14 residues. CDR3 protein: CASSGRTVTYEQYF. The CDR3 region has the DNA TGTGCCAGCAGTGGGAGGACGGTTACCTACGAGCAGTACTTC.

This clone was observed a handful of times. The chain carries TRBV2 and TRBJ1-3; D remains ambiguous. Trimming stripped 7 bases from V and 4 bases from J, with 14 bases between. Looked up from germline, CDR1 is SNHLY and CDR2 is FYNNEI. There are 14 residues in the CDR3. CDR3 nucleotide sequence: TGTGCCAGCAAGCAAGGCCTTCCGGGAAACACCATATATTTT. It translates to CASKQGLPGNTIYF.

The gene calls are TRBV7-2 and TRBJ2-1; 8 bases align to TRBD2. V was pared by 4 bases and J by 5 bases, with 7 bases of the junction left unmatched. Germline V gives CDR1 SGHTA, CDR2 FQGNSA. The CDR3 length is 15 residues. The CDR3 DNA follows: TGTGCCAGCAGCTCCCGCGGGAGGCTCCACAATGAGCAGTTCTTC. Protein sequence: CASSSRGRLHNEQFF.